Listed below are T cell receptor beta chains from one sample, sequenced in a study of blood T cell repertoires in COVID-19. TCRdb keeps only in-frame clones here, not all; method: immunoSEQ multiplex PCR. The table records approximately 110,000 clones, 81% of them present only once. Input material: peripheral blood. The receptors derive from a man aged 80 or over with acute or convalescent COVID-19. Each CDR3 is given with its conserved first and last residue. The D gene is left open where the match is weak. Expanded clones get a size class; other rows say once, few or many, or leave the size out.

CDR3nt,CDR3aa,abundance,j_gene,d_gene,v_gene
TGTGCCAGCAGTCCGCAGGGACAAATTGGACGCGGCTACACCTTC,CASSPQGQIGRGYTF,-,TRBJ1-2,-,TRBV27
TGTGCCAGCAGTCGACGACAGGGGAATTCACCCCTCCACTTT,CASSRRQGNSPLHF,-,TRBJ1-6,TRBD1,TRBV6-5
TGCGCCAGCAGCTTACTAGCGGGAGGTGCAGATACGCAGTATTTT,CASSLLAGGADTQYF,-,TRBJ2-3,TRBD2,TRBV4-3
TGTGCCAGCAGCTTCTATCCGGGACAGGGGATGGCAACTAATGAAAAACTGTTTTTT,CASSFYPGQGMATNEKLFF,-,TRBJ1-4,TRBD1,TRBV7-8
TGTGCCTGGGCGCGGGAGGGCCGGTTCGAGCAGTACTTC,CAWAREGRFEQYF,-,TRBJ2-7,TRBD2,TRBV30
TGTGCCAGCAGTGCACTAGCGGACACCGGGGAGCTGTTTTTT,CASSALADTGELFF,-,TRBJ2-2,TRBD2,TRBV25-1
TGCAGCGTTGCGGTGGGCGGGGGATACTCTGGAAACACCATATATTTT,CSVAVGGGYSGNTIYF,-,TRBJ1-3,-,TRBV29-1
TGTGCCAGCAGTTCCCCCACTCCCGGGACAGGGGGTGCCTACGAGCAGTACTTC,CASSSPTPGTGGAYEQYF,-,TRBJ2-7,TRBD1,TRBV28
TGTGCCAGCAGCCCCCGCGGGAGAACCGGGGAGCTGTTTTTT,CASSPRGRTGELFF,-,TRBJ2-2,TRBD2,TRBV13
TGTGCCAGCTCACCGGATGGCCGGAGCTATGGCTACACCTTC,CASSPDGRSYGYTF,few,TRBJ1-2,-,TRBV18
TGTGCTAGTGGTTTGGTGTCTTCAGATACGCAGTATTTT,CASGLVSSDTQYF,once,TRBJ2-3,-,TRBV12-5
TGCAGCGTTGTGCCGGGGGGCAATCAGCCCCAGCATTTT,CSVVPGGNQPQHF,-,TRBJ1-5,-,TRBV29-1
TGTGCCTGGAGGGAACAGGATACCTCCTACGAGCAGTACTTC,CAWREQDTSYEQYF,-,TRBJ2-7,-,TRBV30
TGTGCCGGCAAGACAGGGTGGACCGGGGAGCTGTTTTTT,CAGKTGWTGELFF,-,TRBJ2-2,TRBD1,TRBV2
TGCGCCAGCAGCTTGGATTCGGGAAGGGCAGATACGCAGTATTTT,CASSLDSGRADTQYF,-,TRBJ2-3,-,TRBV5-1
TGTGCCAGCAGCAAACTCCCACAGTTAAAGCGGGAGCAGTACTTC,CASSKLPQLKREQYF,-,TRBJ2-7,-,TRBV21-1
TGTGCCAGTAGTAAACTAGCGGGACCAACCGGGGAGCTGTTTTTT,CASSKLAGPTGELFF,-,TRBJ2-2,TRBD2,TRBV19
TGCGCCAGCAGCCGATCCCGGGACAGGGGGGAAAAACTGTTTTTT,CASSRSRDRGEKLFF,-,TRBJ1-4,TRBD1,TRBV4-1
TGTGCCAGCAGCCAAGATTCGAGGCTCTTAGCGGGGAACAATGAGCAGTTCTTC,CASSQDSRLLAGNNEQFF,-,TRBJ2-1,TRBD2,TRBV14
TGCGCCAGCAGCCAAGATGGGCAGGGAAAAGAGACCCAGTACTTC,CASSQDGQGKETQYF,-,TRBJ2-5,-,TRBV4-1
TGTGCCAGCAGCGCCGGGACAGGTTACAATGAGCAGTTCTTC,CASSAGTGYNEQFF,-,TRBJ2-1,TRBD1,TRBV5-4
TGTGCCAGCAGTTCAACCCCCCGACAGGGACATGGCTACACCTTC,CASSSTPRQGHGYTF,-,TRBJ1-2,TRBD1,TRBV2
TGTGCCAGCAGGCAGGACAGGGTACGGGAGCAGTACTTC,CASRQDRVREQYF,-,TRBJ2-7,TRBD1,TRBV28
TGTGCCAGCAGCCAAGATCATCAGGACTGGGGAAACATTCAGTACTTC,CASSQDHQDWGNIQYF,-,TRBJ2-4,-,TRBV4-2
TGTGCCAGCAGTGAGGGGGGACCTGGAAACACCATATATTTT,CASSEGGPGNTIYF,-,TRBJ1-3,-,TRBV6-1
TGTGCCAGCAGTTACTCGAACTACAGGGTGATTCAGCCCCAGCATTTT,CASSYSNYRVIQPQHF,once,TRBJ1-5,-,TRBV6-2/TRBV6-3
TGTGCCAGCAGTTCCGGGACAGGGGCTCTTTATCAGCCCCAGCATTTT,CASSSGTGALYQPQHF,-,TRBJ1-5,TRBD1,TRBV6-6
TGCGCCAGCAGCTTTCGAGGAGGAAATAATGAAAAACTGTTTTTT,CASSFRGGNNEKLFF,-,TRBJ1-4,-,TRBV5-1
TGTGCCAGCAACCTGGGACTTAACACTGAAGCTTTCTTT,CASNLGLNTEAFF,-,TRBJ1-1,-,TRBV12-3/TRBV12-4
TGTGCCAGCAGCCCACCGGACAGGAACACTGAAGCTTTCTTT,CASSPPDRNTEAFF,-,TRBJ1-1,-,TRBV9
TGTGCCAGCAGTCTAAGAGGGTTGGGCACAGATACGCAGTATTTT,CASSLRGLGTDTQYF,-,TRBJ2-3,-,TRBV28
TGTGCCAGCAGCGTGAAGGCACGGCAGGTCACCGGGGAGCTGTTTTTT,CASSVKARQVTGELFF,-,TRBJ2-2,-,TRBV9
TGTGCCAGCAGTCCCCCTTGGGGGAGGGCCGGGGAGACCCAGTACTTC,CASSPPWGRAGETQYF,once,TRBJ2-5,TRBD2,TRBV7-2
TGTGCCAGCAGCCCTCCGGGACAGGGCGATGAGCAGTTCTTC,CASSPPGQGDEQFF,-,TRBJ2-1,TRBD1,TRBV7-3
TGTGCCATCAGGGCGGGGGACAGGGGCAACGAGCAGTACTTC,CAIRAGDRGNEQYF,-,TRBJ2-7,TRBD1,TRBV10-3
TGCGCCAGCAGCAAAAGTTCTAGCGGGAGTTACCAAGAGACCCAGTACTTC,CASSKSSSGSYQETQYF,-,TRBJ2-5,TRBD2,TRBV5-1
TGCGCCAGCAGCGCGGACAGCAACTATGGCTACACCTTC,CASSADSNYGYTF,-,TRBJ1-2,-,TRBV5-1
TGTGCCAGCAGGGGGACGGACAGGATTCAGTACTTC,CASRGTDRIQYF,-,TRBJ2-4,TRBD1,TRBV6-5
TGTGCCAGCAGCCAAGAGGGACAGGGGGCTTCTAGCAATGAGCAGTTCTTC,CASSQEGQGASSNEQFF,-,TRBJ2-1,TRBD1,TRBV14
TGTGCCAGCAGCCAGAGACTGACAGGGCGAGTGCAGGACACTGAAGCTTTCTTT,CASSQRLTGRVQDTEAFF,-,TRBJ1-1,TRBD1,TRBV28
TGTGCCAGCAGCCCGACAGGGCTCCAAGAGACCCAGTACTTC,CASSPTGLQETQYF,few,TRBJ2-5,TRBD1,TRBV7-3
TGTGCCACCAGTGATTTACTAGCGGGAGGGCAAGTTGAGCAGTTCTTC,CATSDLLAGGQVEQFF,-,TRBJ2-1,TRBD2,TRBV24-1
TGTGCCAGCAGTCTCGGGACAGGGGTGAGCTACGAGCAGTACTTC,CASSLGTGVSYEQYF,-,TRBJ2-7,TRBD1,TRBV28
TGTGCCAGCAGATATGCCCCGGCAGATACGCAGTATTTT,CASRYAPADTQYF,-,TRBJ2-3,-,TRBV27
TGTGCCAGCAGTTTGGGGGCACAGGGGGCGCTCGTCTATGGCTACACCTTC,CASSLGAQGALVYGYTF,-,TRBJ1-2,TRBD1,TRBV28
TGTGCCAGCAGTCTTTTTTCAGCGGGGAAAGAGACCCAGTACTTC,CASSLFSAGKETQYF,-,TRBJ2-5,TRBD2,TRBV28
TGTGCCAGCAGCGCCCCCTACAGGGGGGAGGTTGAAAAACTGTTTTTT,CASSAPYRGEVEKLFF,-,TRBJ1-4,TRBD1,TRBV25-1
TGTGCCAGCTCACCTTTGCCCCGGAGCTCCTACAATGAGCAGTTCTTC,CASSPLPRSSYNEQFF,-,TRBJ2-1,-,TRBV18
TGCAGTGCTAGTCGAGGGTCCGCAGACTATGGCTACACCTTC,CSASRGSADYGYTF,-,TRBJ1-2,-,TRBV20-1
TGTGCCAGCAGCTTAGCAACCGCGGGAGGCTCGGGGGAGCTGTTTTTT,CASSLATAGGSGELFF,-,TRBJ2-2,TRBD2,TRBV7-2
TGTGCCAGCAGCCAAATGGCCCTAACAGGGGGGGGTAATGAAGCTTTCTTT,CASSQMALTGGGNEAFF,-,TRBJ1-1,TRBD1,TRBV16
TGTGCCAGCAGGGCCACGGGCAGGGGACATGGAAAACTGTTTTTT,CASRATGRGHGKLFF,-,TRBJ1-4,-,TRBV6-5
TGTGCCAGCAGTGACCCGGGGGGCAATCAGCCCCAGCATTTT,CASSDPGGNQPQHF,-,TRBJ1-5,-,TRBV6-1
TGCGCCAGCAGCGCGAGCGCTAGCGGGAGGCGGGAGACCCAGTACTTC,CASSASASGRRETQYF,few,TRBJ2-5,TRBD2,TRBV5-1
TGTGCCAGCAGCCCTACACAGGGAGAGAATTCACCCCTCCACTTT,CASSPTQGENSPLHF,-,TRBJ1-6,-,TRBV7-9
TGTGCCAGCAGTGGGGGGCCTGCAACTAATGAAAAACTGTTTTTT,CASSGGPATNEKLFF,-,TRBJ1-4,-,TRBV2
TGTGCCAGCAGTCTCCCGACAGGAACTAATGAAAAACTGTTTTTT,CASSLPTGTNEKLFF,-,TRBJ1-4,-,TRBV28
TGTGCCAGCAGCGTAGGGTCAGGGCGCTATGGCTACACCTTC,CASSVGSGRYGYTF,-,TRBJ1-2,-,TRBV9
TGTGCCAGCAGCCATCCAGGGGGCTACGAGCAGTACTTC,CASSHPGGYEQYF,few,TRBJ2-7,TRBD1,TRBV4-2